A selection of T cell receptor beta chains follows, all from one sample in a study of cytotoxic CD8 clonotypes in ibrutinib-treated CLL. The table came from immunoSEQ multiplex PCR; TCRdb's copy has only in-frame clones and leaves some out. There are roughly 150,000 clones in the sample; about 80% occur only once, and about 4.7% lies in the top ten. The sequencing used PBMCs, collected after 24 months of ibrutinib treatment. The receptors were gathered from a human donor with chronic lymphocytic leukemia. The CDR3 runs from the conserved cysteine through the conserved F or W. Each record gives: clone size, J gene, V gene, D gene, CDR3 protein, CDR3 DNA. D genes are given only for firm matches. Size is omitted from some rows. Given values are once, few, many or a class for expanded clones.

>.|TRBJ1-5|TRBV13|TRBD1
CASSLSTGVGNQPQHF
TGTGCCAGCAGCTTATCCACAGGGGTGGGCAATCAGCCCCAGCATTTT
>.|TRBJ1-2|TRBV18|.
CASSSGGSYQYGYTF
TGTGCCAGCTCATCGGGGGGCAGCTACCAATATGGCTACACCTTC
>few|TRBJ1-3|TRBV7-2|.
CASSLGGASGNTIYF
TGTGCCAGCAGCTTAGGGGGGGCCTCTGGAAACACCATATATTTT
>.|TRBJ2-7|TRBV7-9|.
CASSPPRVKGEQYF
TGTGCCAGCAGCCCCCCCAGGGTGAAGGGCGAGCAGTACTTC
>.|TRBJ2-2|TRBV7-8|.
CASSLAGGTGNTGELFF
TGTGCCAGCAGCTTAGCGGGGGGGACAGGGAACACCGGGGAGCTGTTTTTT
>.|TRBJ2-6|TRBV10-3|TRBD2
CATRGGEAGGANVLTF
TGTGCCACTCGGGGGGGCGAAGCTGGAGGGGCCAACGTCCTGACTTTC
>many|TRBJ1-1|TRBV30|TRBD1
CAWSRPWTGAEAFF
TGTGCCTGGAGTCGACCTTGGACAGGGGCTGAAGCTTTCTTT
>.|TRBJ1-5|TRBV30|.
CAWSVGGREPLHF
TGTGCCTGGAGTGTAGGGGGGCGGGAGCCCTTACATTTT
>once|TRBJ2-5|TRBV19|.
CASSRRRSLGPETQYF
TGTGCCAGTAGTCGGCGTCGCTCCCTGGGGCCGGAGACCCAGTACTTC
>.|TRBJ2-7|TRBV2|.
CASSAGLISYEQYF
TGTGCCAGCAGCGCGGGGCTGATCTCCTACGAGCAGTACTTC
>many|TRBJ2-7|TRBV10-3|TRBD2
CAISETSGRVDEQYF
TGTGCCATCAGTGAGACTAGCGGGAGGGTCGACGAGCAGTACTTC
>.|TRBJ2-1|TRBV7-3|.
CASSYYPSGSYNEQFF
TGTGCCAGCAGCTATTACCCCAGCGGGTCTTACAATGAGCAGTTCTTC
>.|TRBJ2-2|TRBV7-6|TRBD1
CASSPGTGVGVNTGELFF
TGTGCCAGCAGCCCCGGGACAGGGGTGGGTGTGAACACCGGGGAGCTGTTTTTT
>.|TRBJ2-6|TRBV6-5|.
CASRTGANVLTF
TGTGCCAGCAGGACCGGGGCCAACGTCCTGACTTTC
>once|TRBJ1-3|TRBV4-2|.
CASSQVMGTGNTIYF
TGTGCCAGCAGCCAAGTCATGGGTACTGGAAACACCATATATTTT
>.|TRBJ1-5|TRBV19|TRBD1
CASSPTGVQPQHF
TGTGCCAGTAGTCCGACAGGGGTTCAGCCCCAGCATTTT
>.|TRBJ2-1|TRBV11-2|TRBD2
CASSFDQAGVGNEQFF
TGTGCCAGCAGCTTTGATCAGGCGGGAGTGGGGAATGAGCAGTTCTTC
>many|TRBJ2-7|TRBV28|TRBD2
CASSAREFEQYF
TGTGCCAGCAGTGCGCGGGAGTTCGAGCAGTACTTC
>.|TRBJ2-7|TRBV10-3|.
CAGRTAGEQYF
TGTGCGGGGAGGACCGCTGGCGAGCAGTACTTC